The 22 T cell receptor beta chains listed next were all sequenced from one sample in a study of PD-1 and CTLA-4 blockade in melanoma. Here immunoSEQ multiplex PCR was the method, and the copy in TCRdb shows in-frame clones only, minus some. The sample holds about 29,000 clones; roughly 89% are singletons and the top ten take approximately 8%. The specimen comprised CD8+ T cells from peripheral blood, sampled before anti-PD-1 treatment. The receptors here all came from a human donor with melanoma.

This chain connects TRBV10-1 to TRBJ2-1; 10 bases line up with TRBD2. This CDR3 is 16 amino acids long. Germline values: CDR1 WNHNN, CDR2 SYGVQD (reference sequence). Trimming cost V 6 bases and J 6 bases; bases outside gene matches: 11. The CDR3 DNA follows: TGCGCCAGCAGCGCTTTTGTAACTAGCGGGGCCAATGAGCAGTTCTTC. Translating gives CASSAFVTSGANEQFF.

The genes are TRBV7-8 and TRBJ2-7; 11 nucleotides line up with TRBD2. The CDR3 is 16 residues long. Germline CDR1 reads SGHVS; CDR2 reads FQNEAQ. After removal of 5 bases from V and 2 bases from J, the junction contained 8 bases not matched to a gene. DNA of the CDR3: TGTGCCAGCAGCCTATTAGCGGGGGGGCGGACCTACGAGCAGTACTTC. Its translation is CASSLLAGGRTYEQYF.

V usage is TRBV7-2 and J usage is TRBJ2-2; D unclear. Germline V gives CDR1 SGHTA, CDR2 FQGNSA. V lost 1 base, J lost 6 bases, and 6 bases lay in between. The CDR3 runs 13 residues. The CDR3 loop is CASSLGHAGELFF. CDR3 DNA sequence: TGTGCCAGCAGCTTAGGGCATGCCGGGGAGCTGTTTTTT.

This sequence joins TRBV2 and TRBJ2-3; no firm D call. The CDR3 runs to 10 residues. Trimming left V 6 bases short and J 5 bases short, with 3 bases between. From germline, CDR1 is SNHLY and CDR2 FYNNEI. The DNA for the CDR3 is TGTGCCAGCAGGGGAGATACGCAGTATTTT. Translating gives CASRGDTQYF. The full variable domain, with the rest looked up from reference TRBV2 and TRBJ2-3, is EPEVTQTPSHQVTQMGQEVILRCVPISNHLYFYWYRQILGQKVEFLVSFYNNEISEKSEIFDDQFSVERPDGSNFTLKIRSTKLEDSAMYFCASRGDTQYFGPGTRLTVL.

The rearrangement joins TRBV11-2 to TRBJ2-7; D unresolved. The germline V and J ends were trimmed by 3 bases and 3 bases, with 15 bases remaining between them. Germline V gene sequence: CDR1 SGHAT, CDR2 FQNNGV. CDR3 length: 15 amino acids. CDR3 bases: TGTGCCAGCAGCTTTGGGTTTCCGAACGGCTACGAGCAGTACTTC. Translation: CASSFGFPNGYEQYF.

The genes are TRBV18 and TRBJ1-4; 9 bases align to TRBD1. Per germline, CDR1 KGHSH and CDR2 LQKENI. This CDR3 is 14 amino acids long. V trimming: 4 bases; J trimming: 5 bases; junction bases outside the gene matches: 2. CDR3 coding DNA: TGTGCCAGCTCACTAGGGACAGGGAATGAAAAACTGTTTTTT. The encoded protein is CASSLGTGNEKLFF.

The chain uses TRBV5-1 and TRBJ1-5; D is possibly TRBD1 (5 bases). Trimming shortened V by 4 bases and J by 0 bases, and 23 bases separated the two germline ends. The CDR3 is made up of 19 amino acids. Germline values: CDR1 SGHRS, CDR2 YFSETQ. As DNA, the CDR3 is TGCGCCAGCAGCCCCGGACAAGGGGATGTCGTGCATAGCAATCAGCCCCAGCATTTT. It encodes CASSPGQGDVVHSNQPQHF.

The rearrangement joins TRBV19 to TRBJ1-4; perhaps TRBD1 as D (6 bases). Germline loops: CDR1 LNHDA, CDR2 SQIVND (reference sequence). The CDR3 runs 15 residues. Between the trimmed V and J ends, which lost 4 bases and 2 bases, there was a span of 11 bases. Written as DNA, the CDR3 is TGTGCCAGTAGTAAGAGGGGGAGTACTAATGAAAAACTGTTTTTT. Amino acids: CASSKRGSTNEKLFF.

The chain combines TRBV3-1 (or the pseudogene TRBV3-2) with TRBJ1-5; the D gene is possibly TRBD1 (5 bases). The germline CDR1 and CDR2 sequences are LGHDT and YNNKEL (reference sequence). V was trimmed by 0 bases and J by 8 bases, leaving 8 bases between them. CDR3 length: 13 amino acids. The CDR3 DNA follows: TGTGCCAGCAGCCAAGAGGGGGGGGAGCCCCAGCATTTT. Translation: CASSQEGGEPQHF.

This clone was picked up a small number of times. The chain has TRBV9 and TRBJ1-2, with D possibly matching TRBD1 (5 bases). This CDR3 is built from 14 residues. Germline V gives CDR1 SGDLS, CDR2 YYNGEE. V shed 6 bases and J shed 2 bases, with 14 bases lying between them. CDR3 nucleotide sequence: TGTGCCAGCACCCAAGGACATTCCAACTATGGCTACACCTTC. It yields the protein CASTQGHSNYGYTF.

CDR3 loop: CASSNRPRTRDSASYEQYF. The CDR3 DNA reads as TGTGCCAGCAGCAACCGCCCACGGACTAGGGATAGCGCTTCCTACGAGCAGTACTTC. The J gene is TRBJ2-7, the V gene TRBV21-1; TRBD2 was called by the table and not checked on the DNA. TRBV21-1 is marked as a pseudogene. CDR3 length equals 19 residues.

V is TRBV10-2 and J is TRBJ1-1; D remains unclear. The CDR3 is 11 amino acids. From germline, CDR1 is WSHSY and CDR2 SAAADI. V was shortened by 3 bases and J by 11 bases, with 10 bases between the two germline ends. The CDR3 coding sequence is TGCGCCAGCAGTGAAGGCCTTGTCGCTTTCTTT. It is translated as CASSEGLVAFF.

The gene calls are TRBV30 and TRBJ1-1; D not certain. This CDR3 comprises 11 residues. CDR1 is GTSNPN, CDR2 SVGIG, per germline (reference sequence). Deletions cut 8 bases from V and 9 bases from J, with 16 bases between. CDR3 bases: TGTGCCACAGAAGCCGGGCAGAAAGCTTTCTTT. Translation: CATEAGQKAFF.

CDR3 sequence reads: CASSLGSGSSGYTF. CDR3 DNA: TGTGCCAGCAGCTTAGGATCAGGGTCAAGCGGCTACACCTTC. V gene TRBV7-8 combines with J gene TRBJ1-2; possible D gene TRBD1, 5 bases. V lost 1 base to trimming and J lost 8 bases, with 14 bases between them. The CDR3 extends over 14 amino acids. Germline CDR1 is SGHVS and CDR2 is FQNEAQ.

The chain joins TRBV4-2 to TRBJ2-2, with 7 bases matching TRBD2. CDR1 is LGHNA, CDR2 YNFKEQ, per germline. The CDR3 spans 19 residues. V lost 1 base, J lost 1 base, and 12 bases stayed unmatched. The CDR3 sequence: CASSQGNLAALRNTGELFF. The CDR3, as DNA: TGTGCCAGCAGCCAAGGAAATCTAGCGGCATTACGGAACACCGGGGAGCTGTTTTTT.

The gene calls are TRBV5-5 and TRBJ2-1, with 8 positions matching TRBD1. The germline V gene has CDR1 SGHKS and CDR2 YYEKEE (reference sequence). J was trimmed by 2 bases and V by 3 bases; bases with no gene match: 4. The CDR3 consists of 15 residues. The CDR3 loop reads CASSSPDRAYNEQFF. CDR3 bases: TGTGCCAGCAGCTCGCCGGACAGGGCCTACAATGAGCAGTTCTTC.

The chain's CDR3 is CASSLRLDTDTQYF. CDR3 nucleotides: TGCGCCAGCAGCTTGAGGTTAGACACAGATACGCAGTATTTT. This rearrangement joins TRBV5-1 to TRBJ2-3, with D unclear. The germline V gene encodes CDR1 SGHRS and CDR2 YFSETQ. V gave up 1 base and J gave up 2 bases, with 8 bases separating them. The CDR3 is made up of 14 amino acids. Looking up the rest from reference TRBV5-1 and TRBJ2-3 gives the full variable domain: KAGVTQTPRYLIKTRGQQVTLSCSPISGHRSVSWYQQTPGQGLQFLFEYFSETQRNKGNFPGRFSGRQFSNSRSEMNVSTLELGDSALYLCASSLRLDTDTQYFGPGTRLTVL.

V is TRBV30 and J is TRBJ1-4; TRBD1 aligns across 12 bases. V gave up 0 bases and J gave up 5 bases; unmatched junction bases: 4. The CDR3 loop spans 16 amino acids. In germline, CDR1 is GTSNPN, CDR2 SVGIG (reference sequence). CDR3 amino acids: CAWSVGTGGSNEKLFF. The DNA for the CDR3 is TGTGCCTGGAGTGTAGGGACAGGGGGCTCGAATGAAAAACTGTTTTTT.

The rearrangement links TRBV7-3 to TRBJ2-1; tentatively, D is TRBD1 or TRBD2 (6 bases each). V lost 7 bases and J lost 0, with 16 bases in between. The CDR3 spans 16 residues. Germline V gene data show CDR1 as SGHTA and CDR2 as FQGTGA. The CDR3: CASNALGGSSYNEQFF. CDR3 bases: TGTGCCAGCAATGCTCTCGGGGGCAGCTCCTACAATGAGCAGTTCTTC.

In its sample, this clone was seen a few times. This specimen includes other DNA sequences encoding the same CDR3. The rearrangement links TRBV12-3 or TRBV12-4 to TRBJ1-1, with a possible D match to TRBD1 (6 bases). The CDR3 sequence is 12 residues long. Between the trimmed V and J ends, which lost 7 bases and 5 bases, there was a span of 11 bases. CDR3 loop: CASTAGATEAFF. CDR3 in DNA: TGTGCCAGCACGGCGGGGGCGACTGAAGCTTTCTTT.

This clone has only one observation. The chain uses TRBV9 and TRBJ2-3; 10 bases line up with TRBD2. The CDR3 is 16 amino acids. After removal of 4 bases from V and 0 bases from J, the junction contained 5 bases not matched to a gene. The germline V gene encodes CDR1 SGDLS and CDR2 YYNGEE. DNA for the CDR3: TGTGCCAGCAGCTCTGGACTAGCGGTTAGCACAGATACGCAGTATTTT. Protein sequence: CASSSGLAVSTDTQYF.

The chain uses TRBV24-1 and TRBJ2-3; weak D call: TRBD2 (7 bases). V lost 9 bases and J 2 bases, leaving 14 bases between the germline ends. CDR3 length: 14 amino acids. Germline-derived CDR1 and CDR2 are KGHDR and SFDVKD. CDR3 sequence reads: CATRRGGHTDTQYF. The CDR3 DNA is TGTGCCACCCGAAGGGGGGGTCACACAGATACGCAGTATTTT.